This passage covers 22 T cell receptor beta chains from one sample sequenced in a study of blood T cell repertoires in COVID-19. The method was immunoSEQ multiplex PCR; TCRdb's version includes in-frame clones alone and lacks a portion of them. The top ten clones hold 1.1% to 1.5% of a sample with more than 100,000 clones, roughly 84% of them seen once. The specimen was peripheral blood. Source of these receptors: a man between 60 and 70 years old with acute or convalescent COVID-19.

The chain combines TRBV7-2 with TRBJ1-2, with 7 nucleotides matching TRBD1. Trimming cost V 4 bases and J 4 bases; bases outside gene matches: 6. The CDR3 length is 14 residues. The germline gives CDR1 SGHTA, CDR2 FQGNSA. CDR3 in amino acids: CASSSGQHGYGYTF. For the CDR3, the DNA is TGTGCCAGCAGCTCGGGACAGCACGGCTATGGCTACACCTTC.

This chain uses TRBV6-5 with TRBJ2-7; D is ambiguous. The CDR3 contains 16 residues. CDR1 and CDR2 from the germline V gene are MNHEY and SVGAGI. Trimming removed 4 bases from V and 2 bases from J, with 18 bases in between. The CDR3 here is CASSSHGRQTPYEQYF. The CDR3 nucleotides are TGTGCCAGCAGTTCTCACGGCAGGCAAACTCCCTACGAGCAGTACTTC.

The chain carries TRBV12-3 or TRBV12-4 and TRBJ1-6, with a possible D match to TRBD1 (6 bases). Trimming left V 4 bases short and J 8 bases short, with 6 bases between. This CDR3 has 12 residues. The CDR3 here is CASSWTDSPLHF. DNA for the CDR3: TGTGCCAGCAGTTGGACAGATTCACCCCTCCACTTT.

The rearrangement links TRBV19 to TRBJ2-7; TRBD1 matches at 11 bases. Germline lookup yields CDR1 LNHDA and CDR2 SQIVND (reference sequence). The V gene end was trimmed by 6 bases and the J gene end by 4 bases; junction bases not matched to a gene: 2. The length of the CDR3 is 13 residues. The CDR3 DNA follows: TGTGCCAGTAGGGACAGGGGGCAATACGAGCAGTACTTC. It translates to CASRDRGQYEQYF.

The chain uses TRBV11-2 and TRBJ2-7; 10 bases are shared with TRBD2. From germline, CDR1 is SGHAT and CDR2 FQNNGV. The CDR3 is made up of 15 amino acids. V gave up 4 bases and J gave up 1 base; unmatched junction bases: 4. CDR3 in amino acids: CASSSSGGASYEQYF. The CDR3 coding sequence is TGTGCCAGCAGCTCAAGCGGGGGGGCTTCCTACGAGCAGTACTTC. Complete variable domain (other parts from reference TRBV11-2 and TRBJ2-7): EAGVAQSPRYKIIEKRQSVAFWCNPISGHATLYWYQQILGQGPKLLIQFQNNGVVDDSQLPKDRFSAERLKGVDSTLKIQPAKLEDSAVYLCASSSSGGASYEQYFGPGTRLTVT.

The chain combines TRBV24-1 with TRBJ2-5, with 7 positions matching TRBD2. The CDR3 runs 15 residues. V trimming: 9 bases; J trimming: 2 bases; junction bases outside the gene matches: 11. Germline CDR1 reads KGHDR; CDR2 reads SFDVKD. In DNA, the CDR3 is TGTGCCACCGGAGGCTTGGGGGAGGGACAAGAGACCCAGTACTTC. Protein sequence: CATGGLGEGQETQYF.

The CDR3 DNA sequence: TGTGCCAGCAGCTCCGGACTAGCGGGGGCGACAGAGACCCAGTACTTC. It yields the protein CASSSGLAGATETQYF. The V gene is TRBV7-7, the J gene TRBJ2-5; TRBD2 matches 13 bases. Germline assignment: CDR1 SSHAT and CDR2 FNYEAQ (reference sequence). V was pared by 4 bases and J by 4 bases, with 6 bases of the junction left unmatched. This CDR3 region has 16 residues.

The chain combines TRBV28 with TRBJ1-4; possible D gene TRBD1, 5 bases. CDR1 is MDHEN and CDR2 is SYDVKM in the germline V gene. The CDR3 has 14 residues. V was pared by 10 bases and J by 2 bases, with 14 bases between. CDR3 sequence: CATNRRVTNEKLFF. CDR3 DNA: TGTGCCACTAACAGGAGGGTGACTAATGAAAAACTGTTTTTT.

Written as DNA, the CDR3 is TGTGCCAGCAGTGAATTAACCCAGGTGGGCAATCAGCCCCAGCATTTT. Translating it yields CASSELTQVGNQPQHF. The chain joins TRBV6-1 to TRBJ1-5; D unclear. From germline, CDR1 is MNHNS and CDR2 SASEGT. The CDR3 contains 16 residues. V was cut by 2 bases and J by 2 bases, with 13 bases left in between.

With regard to this clone: Other DNA variants within this sample encode the same CDR3. This chain connects TRBV9 to TRBJ2-3, with TRBD2 matching over 11 bases. CDR3 size: 15 residues. CDR1 is SGDLS, CDR2 YYNGEE, per germline. J gave up 3 bases and V 2 bases, and 2 bases lay outside the gene matches. The CDR3 DNA sequence: TGTGCCAGCAGCGTCAGACTAGCGGGAACAGATACGCAGTATTTT. It encodes CASSVRLAGTDTQYF.

The V call is TRBV7-7, the J call TRBJ2-7; 9 bases match TRBD2. Trimming at V came to 5 bases and at J to 6 bases, leaving 5 bases not matched to a gene. The germline gives CDR1 SSHAT, CDR2 FNYEAQ (reference sequence). This CDR3 comprises 13 residues. The CDR3 nucleotides are TGTGCCAGCAGCGCGGGAGGGTACGGCGAGCAGTACTTC. Protein sequence: CASSAGGYGEQYF. The full variable domain, its missing parts supplied by reference TRBV7-7 and TRBJ2-7, is GAGVSQSPRYKVTKRGQDVTLRCDPISSHATLYWYQQALGQGPEFLTYFNYEAQPDKSGLPSDRFSAERPEGSISTLTIQRTEQRDSAMYRCASSAGGYGEQYFGPGTRLTVT.

The chain joins TRBV13 to TRBJ1-3; maybe TRBD1 (5 bases). Germline CDR1 PRHDT, CDR2 FYEKMQ (reference sequence). Between the trimmed V and J ends, which lost 0 bases and 2 bases, there was a span of 11 bases. The CDR3 sequence is 16 residues long. The CDR3 loop reads CASSLGQGETGNTIYF. CDR3 DNA: TGTGCCAGCAGCTTAGGGCAGGGTGAAACTGGAAACACCATATATTTT. The variable domain in full, with the rest retrieved from reference TRBV13 and TRBJ1-3, is AAGVIQSPRHLIKEKRETATLKCYPIPRHDTVYWYQQGPGQDPQFLISFYEKMQSDKGSIPDRFSAQQFSDYHSELNMSSLELGDSALYFCASSLGQGETGNTIYFGEGSWLTVV.

The gene calls are TRBV5-1 and TRBJ1-6, with 9 bases matching TRBD1. Unmatched junction bases numbered 4, after V lost 0 bases and J lost 6 bases. The V gene's germline CDR1 is SGHRS and CDR2 YFSETQ. The CDR3 is made up of 16 amino acids. The CDR3 protein is CASSLAGTGLNSPLHF. DNA for the CDR3: TGCGCCAGCAGCTTGGCCGGGACAGGGCTTAATTCACCCCTCCACTTT.

V gene TRBV7-9 combines with J gene TRBJ2-6, with D perhaps matching TRBD1 (6 bases). Germline lookup yields CDR1 SEHNR and CDR2 FQNEAQ (reference sequence). The CDR3 spans 16 residues. Trimming took off 5 bases at V and 2 bases at J, with 13 bases between the two ends. Here the CDR3 DNA reads TGTGCCAGCAGCCTTCAGGGGAACCCTGGGGCCAACGTCCTGACTTTC. Amino acid sequence: CASSLQGNPGANVLTF. Together with reference TRBV7-9 and TRBJ2-6, the CDR3 gives the full variable domain: DTGVSQNPRHKITKRGQNVTFRCDPISEHNRLYWYRQTLGQGPEFLTYFQNEAQLEKSRLLSDRFSAERPKGSFSTLEIQRTEQGDSAMYLCASSLQGNPGANVLTFGAGSRLTVL.

The gene calls are TRBV19 and TRBJ2-3, with D unclear. Trimming left V 0 bases short and J 1 base short, with 11 bases between. This CDR3 has 16 amino acids. Germline-derived CDR1 and CDR2 are LNHDA and SQIVND (reference sequence). The CDR3 region has the DNA TGTGCCAGTAGTATAGATGGTTGGGCCCGCACAGATACGCAGTATTTT. Protein sequence: CASSIDGWARTDTQYF.

The CDR3 region is CASGRYGVYNEQFF. The CDR3 DNA sequence: TGTGCCAGTGGCCGTTACGGGGTGTACAATGAGCAGTTCTTC. The gene calls are TRBV7-2 and TRBJ2-1; D possibly corresponds to TRBD2 (5 bases). The length of the CDR3 is 14 residues. V was cut by 9 bases and J by 4 bases, with 16 bases left in between. The germline V gene encodes CDR1 SGHTA and CDR2 FQGNSA.

The chain links TRBV19 to TRBJ1-5; maybe TRBD1 (6 bases). Germline V gene lookup returns CDR1 LNHDA and CDR2 SQIVND (reference sequence). The CDR3 extends over 16 amino acids. The V end lost 4 bases, the J end lost 6 bases, and 19 bases lay between the germline ends. Here the CDR3 reads CASSRERQGLSQPQHF. CDR3 bases: TGTGCCAGTAGTAGGGAGCGGCAGGGGCTCAGTCAGCCCCAGCATTTT.

This rearrangement joins TRBV5-6 to TRBJ1-4; TRBD1 agrees at 9 bases. V lost 4 bases, J lost 2 bases, and 6 bases stayed unmatched. This CDR3 region has 16 residues. Germline CDR1 and CDR2: SGHDT and YYEEEE. Written as DNA, the CDR3 is TGTGCCAGCAGCCTCTACGGACAGGGGACTAATGAAAAACTGTTTTTT. Its protein is CASSLYGQGTNEKLFF.

This clone was counted a single time. The chain joins TRBV9 to TRBJ1-5; a possible D gene is TRBD1 (6 bases). V lost 3 bases to trimming and J lost 0 bases, with 16 bases between them. The germline CDR1 and CDR2 sequences are SGDLS and YYNGEE. The CDR3 has 17 residues. DNA of the CDR3: TGTGCCAGCAGCGCGCCTCACAGGGTTCATAGCAATCAGCCCCAGCATTTT. Translation gives CASSAPHRVHSNQPQHF.

This clone was observed a few times. V is TRBV5-1 and J is TRBJ1-4; possible D gene TRBD1, 6 bases. Germline CDR1 and CDR2: SGHRS and YFSETQ. The V end was cut by 4 bases, the J end by 2 bases, with 12 bases between. The CDR3 is made up of 15 amino acids. In DNA, the CDR3 is TGCGCCAGCAGCCCCAACCAGGGGACTAATGAAAAACTGTTTTTT. It yields the protein CASSPNQGTNEKLFF.

The genes are TRBV5-1 and TRBJ2-3, with 9 bases fitting TRBD1. J gave up 4 bases and V 4 bases, and 22 bases lay outside the gene matches. CDR3 size: 20 residues. Germline V gene data show CDR1 as SGHRS and CDR2 as YFSETQ. DNA of the CDR3: TGCGCCAGCAGCCCCAGACCTTTGGACAGGGGTGTATTAGGTCCAGATACGCAGTATTTT. Translated: CASSPRPLDRGVLGPDTQYF. The full variable domain, with the rest looked up from reference TRBV5-1 and TRBJ2-3, is KAGVTQTPRYLIKTRGQQVTLSCSPISGHRSVSWYQQTPGQGLQFLFEYFSETQRNKGNFPGRFSGRQFSNSRSEMNVSTLELGDSALYLCASSPRPLDRGVLGPDTQYFGPGTRLTVL.

The rearrangement links TRBV29-1 to TRBJ2-6, with D possibly being TRBD1 (6 bases). V was cut by 1 base and J by 4 bases, with 17 bases left in between. Germline loops: CDR1 SQVTM, CDR2 ANQGSEA. The CDR3 contains 17 residues. The CDR3 protein is CSVEAAGQITGANVLTF. As DNA, the CDR3 is TGCAGCGTTGAAGCGGCTGGACAGATAACAGGGGCCAACGTCCTGACTTTC.